What follows are 25 T cell receptor beta chains derived from one specimen sequenced in a study of T cells in Graves' hyperthyroidism and ophthalmopathy. RNA transcripts provided the source from which TCR beta CDR3 regions were amplified. The HTBI primer set served for first-round RT-PCR of the TCR CDR3. TCRdb analysed the multiplex PCR reads with MiXCR anew, one entry per CDR3 protein. Of about 640,000 distinct CDR3 sequences in the sample, 45% are singletons; the top ten hold about 7.2%. The specimen was peripheral blood or thyroid tissue (not recorded which). These receptors were collected from an adult man with Graves' disease, either hyperthyroidism or ophthalmopathy (not recorded which).

In DNA form, the CDR3 reads TGTGCCACCAGTGTTAACAATTCACCCCTCCACTTT. This encodes CATSVNNSPLHF. This chain connects TRBV24-1 to TRBJ1-6; D unclear. Trimming shortened V by 5 bases and J by 7 bases, and 5 bases separated the two germline ends. This CDR3 comprises 12 residues. Germline CDR1 KGHDR, CDR2 SFDVKD.

The chain carries TRBV19 and TRBJ1-1; D is perhaps TRBD1 (5 bases). Per germline, CDR1 LNHDA and CDR2 SQIVND (reference sequence). The CDR3 loop spans 14 amino acids. V was pared by 7 bases and J by 1 base, with 13 bases between. The CDR3 DNA is TGTGCCAGTATGAGCCCAGGGACGAACACTGAAGCTTTCTTT. Amino acid sequence: CASMSPGTNTEAFF.

The chain has TRBV5-1 and TRBJ1-5, with D unclear. CDR1 is SGHRS and CDR2 is YFSETQ in the germline V gene. The V end was cut by 0 bases, the J end by 1 base, with 14 bases between. The CDR3 runs to 17 residues. DNA for the CDR3: TGCGCCAGCAGCTTGGTACCGGGAGAGGGAAGCAATCAGCCCCAGCATTTT. It yields the protein CASSLVPGEGSNQPQHF.

Written as DNA, the CDR3 is TGTGCCAGCAGCCCGGGGCTGAGCTCTGGAAACACCATATATTTT. It yields the protein CASSPGLSSGNTIYF. The chain recombines TRBV7-1 with TRBJ1-3, with D tentatively TRBD1 (5 bases). TRBV7-1 falls under the ORF class, with uncertain function. V was clipped by 5 bases and J by 0 bases, with 11 bases between them. This CDR3 region has 15 residues.

The chain uses TRBV29-1 and TRBJ1-2; TRBD1 matches 8 bases. The CDR3 has 12 residues. V shed 7 bases, J shed 8 bases, and the junction held 9 bases outside the gene matches. Per germline, CDR1 SQVTM and CDR2 ANQGSEA. CDR3 nucleotides: TGCAGCGCAGGGGGCGCAACGGGAGGCTACACCTTC. Amino acid sequence: CSAGGATGGYTF.

This sequence joins TRBV9 and TRBJ1-1; D unresolved. Germline V lookup: CDR1 SGDLS, CDR2 YYNGEE. The CDR3 length is 14 residues. V lost 3 bases and J lost 8, with 17 bases in between. In DNA, the CDR3 is TGTGCCAGCAGCGGGCCCACTGGGCGTTTCGAAGCTTTCTTT. It yields the protein CASSGPTGRFEAFF.

The rearrangement joins TRBV14 to TRBJ1-6; the D is unclear. This CDR3 is built from 16 residues. Trimming shortened V by 5 bases and J by 0 bases, and 11 bases separated the two germline ends. In germline, CDR1 is SGHDN, CDR2 FVKESK. The CDR3 DNA sequence: TGTGCCAGCAGCATGGACGGAAGCTCCTATAATTCACCCCTCCACTTT. The encoded protein is CASSMDGSSYNSPLHF.

The rearrangement links TRBV10-3 to TRBJ1-5; D uncertain. The CDR3 has 12 amino acids. The V gene's germline CDR1 is ENHRY and CDR2 SYGVKD. Deletions cut 10 bases from V and 6 bases from J, with 13 bases between. DNA of the CDR3: TGTGCCAGCAAGACGGTAATTCAGCCCCAGCATTTT. It encodes CASKTVIQPQHF.

CDR3 sequence reads: CASSDPTGYSEAFF. For the CDR3, the DNA is TGTGCCAGCAGTGACCCGACAGGGTACAGTGAAGCTTTCTTT. The chain has TRBV2 and TRBJ1-1; TRBD1 matches 7 bases. Unmatched junction bases numbered 8, after V lost 3 bases and J lost 7 bases. The CDR3 has 14 residues. Germline values: CDR1 SNHLY, CDR2 FYNNEI. Based on the CDR3 plus reference TRBV2 and TRBJ1-1, the full variable domain is EPEVTQTPSHQVTQMGQEVILRCVPISNHLYFYWYRQILGQKVEFLVSFYNNEISEKSEIFDDQFSVERPDGSNFTLKIRSTKLEDSAMYFCASSDPTGYSEAFFGQGTRLTVV.

This clonotype was detected ten times or more. The gene calls are TRBV7-9 and TRBJ2-5, with D possibly being TRBD1 (5 bases). The germline V gene has CDR1 SEHNR and CDR2 FQNEAQ (reference sequence). The CDR3 extends over 12 amino acids. The V end lost 5 bases, the J end lost 5 bases, and 9 bases lay between the germline ends. CDR3 amino acids: CASSLQAETQYF. CDR3 DNA sequence: TGTGCCAGCAGCCTACAGGCGGAGACCCAGTACTTC.

This clonotype showed up many times. J is TRBJ1-1 and V is TRBV29-1; a weak D match, TRBD1 (5 bases). Trimming left V 7 bases short and J 6 bases short, with 18 bases between. The CDR3 length is 13 residues. Germline V gene lookup returns CDR1 SQVTM and CDR2 ANQGSEA. CDR3 bases: TGCAGCGCTATCGACGGGGGGATCGCTGAAGCTTTCTTT. It codes for CSAIDGGIAEAFF. Full variable domain (missing parts from reference TRBV29-1 and TRBJ1-1): SAVISQKPSRDICQRGTSLTIQCQVDSQVTMMFWYRQQPGQSLTLIATANQGSEATYESGFVIDKFPISRPNLTFSTLTVSNMSPEDSSIYLCSAIDGGIAEAFFGQGTRLTVV.

The chain couples TRBV29-1 to TRBJ2-6; D ambiguous. This CDR3 region has 16 residues. The V end was cut by 4 bases, the J end by 1 base, with 14 bases between. Looked up from germline, CDR1 is SQVTM and CDR2 is ANQGSEA. The CDR3 reads CSVGDRKVSGANVLTF. The CDR3 DNA is TGCAGCGTTGGAGATCGGAAGGTGTCTGGGGCCAACGTCCTGACTTTC.

The gene calls are TRBV7-9 and TRBJ2-5, with 9 bases identical to TRBD1. CDR3 length: 14 amino acids. Trimming at V came to 6 bases and at J to 5 bases, leaving 7 bases not matched to a gene. The V gene's germline CDR1 is SEHNR and CDR2 FQNEAQ (reference sequence). This chain's CDR3 is CASRTGQGFETQYF. The CDR3 coding sequence is TGTGCCAGCAGGACGGGACAGGGTTTCGAGACCCAGTACTTC.

V gene TRBV7-9 combines with J gene TRBJ1-1; TRBD1 agrees at 7 bases. This CDR3 has 16 residues. Germline values: CDR1 SEHNR, CDR2 FQNEAQ (reference sequence). The J segment lost 5 bases and the V segment lost 4 bases, leaving 13 bases of the junction unmatched. The CDR3 sequence: CASSSMGQFGVTEAFF. The CDR3 DNA reads TGTGCCAGCAGCTCAATGGGACAGTTCGGGGTTACTGAAGCTTTCTTT. The full variable domain, its missing parts supplied by reference TRBV7-9 and TRBJ1-1, is DTGVSQNPRHKITKRGQNVTFRCDPISEHNRLYWYRQTLGQGPEFLTYFQNEAQLEKSRLLSDRFSAERPKGSFSTLEIQRTEQGDSAMYLCASSSMGQFGVTEAFFGQGTRLTVV.

The chain recombines TRBV7-9 with TRBJ2-7; D might be TRBD2 (7 bases). The CDR3 loop spans 16 amino acids. Germline lookup yields CDR1 SEHNR and CDR2 FQNEAQ (reference sequence). V was trimmed by 3 bases and J by 6 bases, leaving 21 bases between them. Written as DNA, the CDR3 is TGTGCCAGCAGCTTCGCGGCGGAAGGGAGGGGGGGCGAGCAGTACTTC. This gives the protein CASSFAAEGRGGEQYF.

This clonotype was observed a handful of times. The chain is built from TRBV12-3 or TRBV12-4 and TRBJ1-5; D is ambiguous. This CDR3 region has 14 residues. V lost 6 bases, J lost 1 base, and 10 bases lay in between. CDR3 nucleotide sequence: TGTGCCAGCAGCCCTGACGGAAGCAATCAGCCCCAGCATTTT. Its protein is CASSPDGSNQPQHF.

This chain connects TRBV2 to TRBJ1-5, with D perhaps TRBD1 (5 bases). Between the trimmed V and J ends, which lost 8 bases and 4 bases, there was a span of 9 bases. This CDR3 comprises 12 residues. Germline values: CDR1 SNHLY, CDR2 FYNNEI. DNA for the CDR3: TGTGCCAGCTGGGCAGGGAATCAGCCCCAGCATTTT. Amino acid sequence: CASWAGNQPQHF.

This chain uses TRBV20-1 with TRBJ1-2; D unclear. The germline CDR1 and CDR2 sequences are DFQATT and SNEGSKA (reference sequence). Trimming stripped 3 bases from V and 5 bases from J, with 16 bases between. The CDR3 has 14 residues. CDR3 nucleotide sequence: TGCAGTGCTAGCCCCGGCAGTGGGTCATATGGCTACACCTTC. Residues: CSASPGSGSYGYTF.

This clonotype was recorded many times. The genes are TRBV15 and TRBJ1-3; D might be TRBD1 (6 bases). V shed 0 bases and J shed 0 bases, with 12 bases lying between them. This CDR3 is 17 amino acids long. Germline V lookup: CDR1 LNHNV, CDR2 YYDKDF (reference sequence). In DNA, the CDR3 is TGTGCCACCAGCAGAGATTCAGGGGCGAACTCTGGAAACACCATATATTTT. Protein product: CATSRDSGANSGNTIYF.

The gene calls are TRBV12-3 or TRBV12-4 and TRBJ2-7, with D unclear. V lost 6 bases and J lost 3, with 15 bases in between. This CDR3 is 14 amino acids long. The DNA of the CDR3 is TGTGCCAGCAGCACCTCGGCCGGTGGCTACGAGCAGTACTTC. It specifies CASSTSAGGYEQYF.

The chain couples TRBV9 to TRBJ2-7; 7 bases are shared with TRBD1. There are 15 residues in the CDR3. Per the germline V gene, CDR1 is SGDLS and CDR2 is YYNGEE. V was pared by 3 bases and J by 7 bases, with 13 bases of the junction left unmatched. The CDR3 spells CASSGSPGGFSEQYF. The CDR3 DNA sequence: TGTGCCAGCAGCGGAAGCCCAGGGGGTTTCTCGGAGCAGTACTTC.

This chain connects TRBV2 to TRBJ1-5; the D is unclear. V shed 7 bases and J shed 0 bases, with 10 bases lying between them. Germline V gene sequence: CDR1 SNHLY, CDR2 FYNNEI. There are 14 residues in the CDR3. DNA of the CDR3: TGTGCCAGCATTACGTCGTATAGCAATCAGCCCCAGCATTTT. This encodes CASITSYSNQPQHF.

The J gene is TRBJ1-1, the V gene TRBV7-6; TRBD1 matches 9 bases. This CDR3 region has 16 residues. Trimming cost V 4 bases and J 1 base; bases outside gene matches: 7. The germline V gene has CDR1 SGHVS and CDR2 FNYEAQ. In nucleotides, the CDR3 is TGTGCCAGCAGCTCATCCGGGACAGGGTCGAACACTGAAGCTTTCTTT. This translates into CASSSSGTGSNTEAFF.

This chain uses TRBV7-9 with TRBJ2-5; D possibly matches TRBD1 or TRBD2 (6 bases each). The CDR3 runs to 16 residues. The germline V gene encodes CDR1 SEHNR and CDR2 FQNEAQ (reference sequence). V dropped 5 bases and J dropped 5 bases, with 21 bases sitting between them. Here the CDR3 reads CASSHAAGQTQETQYF. Written as DNA, the CDR3 is TGTGCCAGCAGCCACGCCGCGGGACAAACACAGGAGACCCAGTACTTC. The whole variable domain, remainder taken from reference TRBV7-9 and TRBJ2-5, is DTGVSQNPRHKITKRGQNVTFRCDPISEHNRLYWYRQTLGQGPEFLTYFQNEAQLEKSRLLSDRFSAERPKGSFSTLEIQRTEQGDSAMYLCASSHAAGQTQETQYFGPGTRLLVL.

This clonotype has a handful of counts. This chain links TRBV7-9 with TRBJ2-2; no clear D gene. The CDR3 is 15 residues long. Germline V gene data show CDR1 as SEHNR and CDR2 as FQNEAQ (reference sequence). Trimming removed 3 bases from V and 0 bases from J, with 8 bases in between. CDR3 residues: CASSFPATNTGELFF. Written as DNA, the CDR3 is TGTGCCAGCAGCTTCCCAGCGACGAACACCGGGGAGCTGTTTTTT.